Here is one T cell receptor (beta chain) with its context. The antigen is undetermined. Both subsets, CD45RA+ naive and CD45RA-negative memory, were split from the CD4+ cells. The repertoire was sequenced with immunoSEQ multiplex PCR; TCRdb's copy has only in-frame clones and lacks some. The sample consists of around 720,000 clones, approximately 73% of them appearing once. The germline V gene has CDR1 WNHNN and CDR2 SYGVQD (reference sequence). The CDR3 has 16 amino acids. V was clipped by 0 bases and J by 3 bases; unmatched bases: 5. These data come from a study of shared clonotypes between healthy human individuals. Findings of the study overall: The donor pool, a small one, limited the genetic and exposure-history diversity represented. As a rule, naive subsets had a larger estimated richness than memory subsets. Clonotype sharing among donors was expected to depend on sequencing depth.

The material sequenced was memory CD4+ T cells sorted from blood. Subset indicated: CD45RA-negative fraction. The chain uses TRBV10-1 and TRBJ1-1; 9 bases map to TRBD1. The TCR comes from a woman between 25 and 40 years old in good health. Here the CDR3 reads CASSESQGARYTEAFF. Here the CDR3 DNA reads TGCGCCAGCAGTGAGTCACAGGGGGCGCGGTACACTGAAGCTTTCTTT.